A single sample is the source of the 19 T cell receptor beta chains below, sequenced in a study of CD4+ T cells in melanoma. Here immunoSEQ multiplex PCR was the method, and the copy in TCRdb shows in-frame clones only, minus some. Of over 15,000 clones in the sample, around 82% were seen once. Sequencing was carried out using cells from a culture (not recorded whether cultured in vitro). Receptors originate from a human donor with melanoma.

V gene TRBV7-8 combines with J gene TRBJ1-2; possibly TRBD1 for D (6 bases). The germline CDR1 and CDR2 sequences are SGHVS and FQNEAQ. The germline V and J ends were trimmed by 5 bases and 4 bases, with 14 bases remaining between them. The CDR3 totals 14 residues. The CDR3 DNA reads as TGTGCCAGCAGCCCCCGGGGGCAGGGCTATGGCTACACCTTC. Protein: CASSPRGQGYGYTF.

CDR3 region: CASSLVGGRYNEQFF. In DNA form, the CDR3 reads TGTGCCAGCAGCTTAGTTGGCGGGAGGTACAATGAGCAGTTCTTC. The V gene is TRBV7-9, the J gene TRBJ2-1, with TRBD2 identical over 8 bases. From germline, CDR1 is SEHNR and CDR2 FQNEAQ (reference sequence). V was pared by 1 base and J by 4 bases, with 3 bases of the junction left unmatched. The CDR3 has 15 amino acids.

V and J are TRBV6-6 and TRBJ1-2, with 12 bases matching TRBD1. This CDR3 spans 14 amino acids. Germline CDR1 and CDR2: MNHNY and SVGAGI (reference sequence). V shed 6 bases and J 6 bases; nucleotides not matched to a gene: 5. DNA for the CDR3: TGTGCCAGCAGCCGGGACAGGGGGCTAGATGGCTACACCTTC. Translated: CASSRDRGLDGYTF.

The chain employs TRBV2 and TRBJ1-1; unclear D gene. V was trimmed by 7 bases and J by 2 bases, leaving 11 bases between them. The CDR3 has 13 residues. Germline CDR1 reads SNHLY; CDR2 reads FYNNEI. The CDR3 sequence is CASTPEINTEAFF. The CDR3 DNA is TGTGCCAGCACGCCGGAGATAAACACTGAAGCTTTCTTT.

The table lists this clone with a few counts. The rearrangement links TRBV7-8 to TRBJ2-3, with D unresolved. Looked up from germline, CDR1 is SGHVS and CDR2 is FQNEAQ. The length of the CDR3 is 16 residues. V was cut by 2 bases and J by 0 bases, with 12 bases left in between. CDR3 in DNA: TGTGCCAGCAGCTTAATGACCAGATCTAGCACAGATACGCAGTATTTT. It codes for CASSLMTRSSTDTQYF.

The gene calls are TRBV4-1 and TRBJ1-4; 8 positions match TRBD1. The CDR3 extends over 17 amino acids. V trimming: 1 base; J trimming: 0 bases; junction bases outside the gene matches: 4. From germline, CDR1 is MGHRA and CDR2 YSYEKL. DNA for the CDR3: TGCGCCAGCAGCCAAGGACAGGGGCCTGCAACTAATGAAAAACTGTTTTTT. This sequence encodes CASSQGQGPATNEKLFF.

The chain is built from TRBV5-4 and TRBJ2-2; 10 bases match TRBD2. The CDR3 runs 16 residues. V was clipped by 3 bases and J by 6 bases; unmatched bases: 8. Germline CDR1 SGHNT, CDR2 YYREEE (reference sequence). CDR3 in amino acids: CASSWAGAGGPGELFF. The CDR3 coding sequence is TGTGCCAGCAGCTGGGCAGGAGCGGGGGGGCCCGGGGAGCTGTTTTTT.

The chain couples TRBV7-8 to TRBJ1-1; perhaps TRBD1 as D (6 bases). This CDR3 is built from 14 residues. Trimming took off 3 bases at V and 2 bases at J, with 10 bases between the two ends. Germline assignment: CDR1 SGHVS and CDR2 FQNEAQ. The CDR3 loop is CASSLTGYNTEAFF. The CDR3 DNA reads TGTGCCAGCAGCTTGACAGGTTATAACACTGAAGCTTTCTTT.

The V call is TRBV13, the J call TRBJ1-1; no definite D call. The CDR3 runs to 15 residues. Looked up from germline, CDR1 is PRHDT and CDR2 is FYEKMQ (reference sequence). The V and J ends lost 5 bases and 1 base respectively, with 14 bases between them. The CDR3 spells CASSPSLQANTEAFF. CDR3 sequence (DNA): TGTGCCAGCAGCCCTAGCCTGCAGGCGAACACTGAAGCTTTCTTT.

The rearrangement joins TRBV4-1 to TRBJ2-5; possibly TRBD1 or TRBD2 for D (8 bases each). Trimming cost V 4 bases and J 5 bases, with 17 bases left between them. The CDR3 is made up of 15 amino acids. The V gene's germline CDR1 is MGHRA and CDR2 YSYEKL. CDR3 bases: TGCGCCAGCAGCCCCAGGGGGCTAGCGGGTGAGACCCAGTACTTC. It specifies CASSPRGLAGETQYF.

The chain is built from TRBV18 and TRBJ2-7; 12 bases agree with TRBD2. The germline V gene encodes CDR1 KGHSH and CDR2 LQKENI. The CDR3 is made up of 15 amino acids. With 6 bases clipped from V and 3 bases from J, the junction kept 6 bases outside the gene matches. CDR3 nucleotide sequence: TGTGCCAGCTCGCATACTAGCGGGGGGTTCTACGAGCAGTACTTC. This encodes CASSHTSGGFYEQYF.

This rearrangement joins TRBV29-1 to TRBJ2-5, with a weak D call TRBD2 (5 bases). Germline V gives CDR1 SQVTM, CDR2 ANQGSEA. V shed 7 bases and J shed 3 bases, with 12 bases lying between them. This CDR3 is 12 amino acids long. CDR3 loop: CSAGVVEETQYF. CDR3 bases: TGCAGCGCCGGGGTGGTTGAAGAGACCCAGTACTTC.

The rearrangement uses TRBV21-1 and TRBJ2-7; no DNA check was done on the table's D call, TRBD2. TRBV21-1 is a pseudogene locus. The CDR3 is 12 amino acids. This chain's CDR3 is CATGGHHYEQYF. Here the CDR3 DNA reads TGTGCCACGGGGGGACATCACTACGAGCAGTACTTC.

The chain couples TRBV5-1 to TRBJ2-3; possible D gene TRBD1, 6 bases. This CDR3 contains 15 residues. Germline V gives CDR1 SGHRS, CDR2 YFSETQ. Trimming removed 1 base from V and 4 bases from J, with 13 bases in between. This CDR3 reads CASSLLQGRADTQYF. The CDR3 coding sequence is TGCGCCAGCAGCTTGTTACAGGGTCGAGCAGATACGCAGTATTTT.

J is TRBJ1-5 and V is TRBV6-1, with D hard to call. There are 15 residues in the CDR3. In germline, CDR1 is MNHNS, CDR2 SASEGT. Trimming left V 0 bases short and J 0 bases short, with 6 bases between. CDR3 nucleotide sequence: TGTGCCAGCAGTGAAGCTGGGGTTAGCAATCAGCCCCAGCATTTT. It codes for CASSEAGVSNQPQHF.

The chain employs TRBV5-6 and TRBJ2-3; D is ambiguous. The CDR3 length is 13 residues. V was pared by 2 bases and J by 2 bases, with 6 bases between. Germline-derived CDR1 and CDR2 are SGHDT and YYEEEE. The CDR3: CASSLVSTDTQYF. Here the CDR3 DNA reads TGTGCCAGCAGCTTAGTCTCCACAGATACGCAGTATTTT.

This chain uses TRBV11-3 with TRBJ2-7; tentatively, D is TRBD1 or TRBD2 (5 bases each). Trimming pared 1 base from V and 2 bases from J, leaving 9 bases between. This CDR3 has 14 amino acids. The germline gives CDR1 SGHNT, CDR2 YENEEA. CDR3 nucleotides: TGTGCCAGCAGCTTAGGTGGGGGTACCTACGAGCAGTACTTC. This sequence encodes CASSLGGGTYEQYF.

The V gene is TRBV19, the J gene TRBJ1-1; possible D gene TRBD1, 5 bases. The V and J ends lost 7 bases and 4 bases respectively, with 19 bases between them. The V gene's germline CDR1 is LNHDA and CDR2 SQIVND (reference sequence). The CDR3 extends over 15 amino acids. Here the CDR3 reads CASTFPGTASTEAFF. CDR3 DNA: TGTGCCAGTACCTTCCCAGGGACCGCAAGCACTGAAGCTTTCTTT.

The J gene is TRBJ1-5, the V gene TRBV6-1, with D uncertain. Trimming left V 9 bases short and J 0 bases short, with 15 bases between. CDR1 and CDR2 from the germline V gene are MNHNS and SASEGT. CDR3 length: 15 amino acids. Here the CDR3 reads CASEAVIYSNQPQHF. CDR3 nucleotide sequence: TGTGCCAGTGAAGCCGTGATTTATAGCAATCAGCCCCAGCATTTT.